The source of this TCR beta chain is a study of cytomegalovirus exposure and HLA in healthy donors. Study-wide points: CMV antigen specificity was confirmed in vitro for three CMV-associated chains.

TCRdb's table, derived via immunoSEQ multiplex PCR, lists solely in-frame clones and lacks some. Of some 140,000 clones in the sample, roughly nine tenths were seen once. This clone has more than one count but fewer than ten. No antigen is known for it. The CDR3 is made up of 13 amino acids. The material sequenced was PBMCs. The sequence derives from a man aged 18 to 29 in good health and CMV-seronegative. The chain has TRBV21-1 and TRBJ1-2; the D call of TRBD1 is as the table states it, not checked on the DNA. TRBV21-1 is given as a pseudogene. In DNA, the CDR3 is TGTGCCAGCAGCAAAGGACAAAACTATGGCTACACCTTC. It specifies CASSKGQNYGYTF.